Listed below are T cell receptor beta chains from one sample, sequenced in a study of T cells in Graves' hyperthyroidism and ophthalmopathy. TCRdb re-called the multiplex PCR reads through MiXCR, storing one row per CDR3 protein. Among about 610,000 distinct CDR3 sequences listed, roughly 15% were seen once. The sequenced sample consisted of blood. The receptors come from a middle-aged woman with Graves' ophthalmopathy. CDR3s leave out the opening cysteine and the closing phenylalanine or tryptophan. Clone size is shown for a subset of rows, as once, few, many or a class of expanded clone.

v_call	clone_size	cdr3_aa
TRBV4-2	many	ASSQGVQPQH
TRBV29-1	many	SGGEGMDTEAF
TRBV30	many	AWSVRIRVEQY
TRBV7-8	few	ASSVGGWGTGELF
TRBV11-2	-	ASSLDVGGNGYT
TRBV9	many	ASSVGGREETQY
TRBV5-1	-	ASSYTSGGGPLEQY
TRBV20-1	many	SARQGGSSYEQY
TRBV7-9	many	ASSSPQGGYT
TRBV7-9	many	ASSPGNLQSSGELF
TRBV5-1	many	ASSTQGSVFYEQY
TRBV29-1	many	SVELGAGYSSYEQY
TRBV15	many	ATSRYAYGYT
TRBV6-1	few	ASSLTYREEAEAF
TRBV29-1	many	SVGTSGYEQY
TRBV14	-	ASSQGQGVRTRLQETQY
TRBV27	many	ASRPRQGLNTEAF
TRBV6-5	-	ASSYSETETQY
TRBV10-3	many	AISDQPSSYEQY
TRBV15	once	ATSGRTGYEQY
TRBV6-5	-	ASSSTLGHLQETQY
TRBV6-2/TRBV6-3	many	ASSPQGYEQY
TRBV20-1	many	SANRPDRGVEQY
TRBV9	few	ASSVGLSSSYNEQF
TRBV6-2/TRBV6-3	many	ASSYIGTGGLAGAGQY
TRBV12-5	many	ASLWGSSSYEQY
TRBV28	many	ASSENPEAF
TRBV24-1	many	ATSDIKGPTGELF
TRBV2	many	ASSRRAESTGELF
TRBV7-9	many	ASSSRGGGGSNTGELF
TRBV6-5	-	ASSLRLAGVRNEQY
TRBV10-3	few	AISESNYGYT
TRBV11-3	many	ASSQGSGNTIY
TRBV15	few	ATSRERGTSGSLYNEQF
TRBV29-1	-	SVQTDFGSEAF
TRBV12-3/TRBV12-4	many	ASSSGRLPWDYT
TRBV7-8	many	ASSFRTGELF
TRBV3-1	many	ASSQRSSGRRGYEQY
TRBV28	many	ASSAGGSGNTIY
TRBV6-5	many	ASNMGNGQPQH
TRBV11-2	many	ASSWTSGMNTGELF